Presented here are 15 T cell receptor beta chains from one specimen sequenced in a study of T cell repertoires in cytomegalovirus infection. These receptors' targets are unknown. TCRdb itself ran the reads through MiXCR, one entry per CDR3 protein. The repertoire holds 80,000 or so distinct CDR3 sequences, roughly a quarter seen once, with around 50% in the top ten. Sequenced here: CD8+ T cells from cultured PBMCs, sampled from culture after CMV antigen stimulation. The receptors were sampled from a human donor in good health (CMV status not recorded). Some clones in this sample may be carry-over from other donors' samples.

In this sample, this clonotype turned up a few times. This rearrangement joins TRBV7-9 to TRBJ2-1; D call uncertain. Germline V lookup: CDR1 SEHNR, CDR2 FQNEAQ (reference sequence). The CDR3 consists of 17 residues. V lost 3 bases and J 0 bases, leaving 15 bases between the germline ends. The CDR3 reads CASSLATHQSSYNEQFF. CDR3 sequence (DNA): TGTGCCAGCAGCTTGGCCACACACCAGAGCTCCTACAATGAGCAGTTCTTC.

A few counts support this clonotype. The V gene is TRBV5-1, the J gene TRBJ2-1, with TRBD2 matching over 14 bases. Germline CDR1 and CDR2: SGHRS and YFSETQ. The J segment lost 3 bases and the V segment lost 0 bases, leaving 2 bases of the junction unmatched. The CDR3 extends over 17 amino acids. Here the CDR3 DNA reads TGCGCCAGCAGCTTGGACGGACTAGCGGGAGGCTACAATGAGCAGTTCTTC. It is translated as CASSLDGLAGGYNEQFF.

This clonotype was counted a few times. The rearrangement links TRBV27 to TRBJ2-1; no definite D call. Between the trimmed V and J ends, which lost 6 bases and 7 bases, there was a span of 13 bases. Germline loops: CDR1 MNHEY, CDR2 SMNVEV (reference sequence). The CDR3 runs to 13 residues. This CDR3 is CASRSGPRNEQFF. CDR3 in DNA: TGTGCCAGCAGGTCAGGCCCGAGGAATGAGCAGTTCTTC.

The V gene is TRBV27, the J gene TRBJ2-7; D is possibly TRBD2 (7 bases). The CDR3 is 16 residues long. Trimming pared 0 bases from V and 4 bases from J, leaving 16 bases between. Per the germline V gene, CDR1 is MNHEY and CDR2 is SMNVEV (reference sequence). The CDR3: CASSLSVGGPVYEQYF. The CDR3 nucleotides read TGTGCCAGCAGTTTATCAGTGGGGGGGCCTGTTTACGAGCAGTACTTC.

This clonotype was seen a few times. V is TRBV12-3 or TRBV12-4 and J is TRBJ2-3, with D tentatively TRBD1 or TRBD2 (5 bases each). Trimming stripped 1 base from V and 2 bases from J, with 7 bases between. CDR3 length: 14 residues. The CDR3 bases are TGTGCCAGCAGTTTAGTGGGACCCACAGATACGCAGTATTTT. Protein sequence: CASSLVGPTDTQYF.

This clonotype was observed many times. V is TRBV4-3 and J is TRBJ2-1, with TRBD2 matching over 11 bases. V lost 0 bases to trimming and J lost 4 bases; unmatched junction nucleotides: 8. The CDR3 runs 18 residues. The germline V gene has CDR1 LGHNA and CDR2 YSLEER. The CDR3 protein is CASSQDGPWTSGYNEQFF. For the CDR3, the DNA is TGCGCCAGCAGCCAAGATGGCCCCTGGACTAGCGGGTACAATGAGCAGTTCTTC.

Comment on this clonotype: Being one base from a much bigger clone, this may be a read error. The V gene is TRBV6-1, the J gene TRBJ2-7; D not resolved. V was shortened by 2 bases and J by 4 bases, with 6 bases between the two germline ends. Germline V lookup: CDR1 MNHNS, CDR2 SASEGT. This CDR3 has 12 residues. The CDR3 sequence: CASSERAYEQYF. CDR3 DNA sequence: TGTGCCAGCAGTGAACGCGCATACGAGCAGTACTTC.

This clonotype has just a few counts. The rearrangement joins TRBV2 to TRBJ1-1; no clear D. CDR1 and CDR2 (germline): SNHLY, FYNNEI. This CDR3 comprises 14 residues. Trimming pared 8 bases from V and 1 base from J, leaving 14 bases between. In DNA, the CDR3 is TGTGCCAGCTTCACTAGGGCAGGGAACACTGAAGCTTTCTTT. This sequence encodes CASFTRAGNTEAFF.

This clonotype showed up many times. This chain uses TRBV15 with TRBJ2-3; D gene ambiguous. Germline CDR1 LNHNV, CDR2 YYDKDF (reference sequence). Deletions cut 8 bases from V and 5 bases from J, with 5 bases between. This CDR3 is built from 10 residues. Here the CDR3 reads CATGIDTQYF. The CDR3 coding sequence is TGTGCCACCGGGATAGATACGCAGTATTTT.

In its sample, this clonotype was seen a few times. The rearrangement links TRBV12-3 or TRBV12-4 to TRBJ2-5, with D possibly being TRBD1 or TRBD2 (6 bases each). V lost 0 bases, J lost 4 bases, and 15 bases lay in between. CDR3 length: 16 residues. The CDR3 spells CASSLAGAVGRETQYF. CDR3 DNA: TGTGCCAGCAGTTTAGCGGGGGCAGTCGGGAGAGAGACCCAGTACTTC.

This clonotype was observed a handful of times. The rearrangement uses TRBV6-1 and TRBJ1-1, with D unresolved. Per germline, CDR1 MNHNS and CDR2 SASEGT. Deletions cut 0 bases from V and 2 bases from J, with 19 bases between. The CDR3 has 18 residues. DNA for the CDR3: TGTGCCAGCAGTGAAGCGCGAATCGCGGGGAACCCAAACACTGAAGCTTTCTTT. Translation gives CASSEARIAGNPNTEAFF.

The chain recombines TRBV29-1 with TRBJ2-3, with 10 bases aligning to TRBD2. Germline trimming cut 8 bases from V and 0 bases from J; bases unmatched to any gene: 5. CDR1 and CDR2 from the germline V gene are SQVTM and ANQGSEA. The CDR3 loop spans 14 amino acids. Here the CDR3 DNA reads TGCAGCTCAGGGACTAGCGAGAGCACAGATACGCAGTATTTT. Translating it yields CSSGTSESTDTQYF.

This chain connects TRBV19 to TRBJ2-1; either TRBD1 or TRBD2 may supply D (5 bases each). V lost 1 base and J lost 10, with 5 bases in between. The CDR3 covers 11 residues. The V gene's germline CDR1 is LNHDA and CDR2 SQIVND (reference sequence). This chain's CDR3 is CASSIGGEQFF. The CDR3 DNA reads as TGTGCCAGTAGTATAGGGGGGGAGCAGTTCTTC. Supplemented by reference TRBV19 and TRBJ2-1, the full variable domain reads DGGITQSPKYLFRKEGQNVTLSCEQNLNHDAMYWYRQDPGQGLRLIYYSQIVNDFQKGDIAEGYSVSREKKESFPLTVTSAQKNPTAFYLCASSIGGEQFFGPGTRLTVL.

This clonotype was counted only a few times. The genes are TRBV7-9 and TRBJ2-1, with D possibly matching TRBD2 (6 bases). The CDR3 totals 14 residues. The V end lost 3 bases, the J end lost 8 bases, and 14 bases lay between the germline ends. The germline V gene has CDR1 SEHNR and CDR2 FQNEAQ (reference sequence). The CDR3 is CASSFSGTSHEQFF. CDR3 sequence (DNA): TGTGCCAGCAGCTTCTCCGGAACTAGCCATGAGCAGTTCTTC.

In its sample, this clonotype was seen once. This sequence joins TRBV20-1 and TRBJ2-6; D unresolved. V lost 6 bases and J 3 bases, leaving 6 bases between the germline ends. CDR1 and CDR2 (germline): DFQATT, SNEGSKA (reference sequence). The length of the CDR3 is 12 residues. DNA for the CDR3: TGCAGTGCCGACGGTGGGGCCAACGTCCTGACTTTC. The encoded protein is CSADGGANVLTF.